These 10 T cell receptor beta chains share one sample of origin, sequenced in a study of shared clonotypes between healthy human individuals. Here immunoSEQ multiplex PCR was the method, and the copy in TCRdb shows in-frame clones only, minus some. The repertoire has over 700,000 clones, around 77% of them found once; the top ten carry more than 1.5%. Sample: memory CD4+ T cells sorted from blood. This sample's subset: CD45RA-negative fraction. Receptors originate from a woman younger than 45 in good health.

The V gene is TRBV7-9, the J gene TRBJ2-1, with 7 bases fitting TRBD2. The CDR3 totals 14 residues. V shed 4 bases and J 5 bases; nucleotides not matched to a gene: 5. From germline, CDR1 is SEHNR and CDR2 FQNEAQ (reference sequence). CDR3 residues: CASSYRDYHNEQFF. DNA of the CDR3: TGTGCCAGCAGCTACCGGGACTACCACAATGAGCAGTTCTTC.

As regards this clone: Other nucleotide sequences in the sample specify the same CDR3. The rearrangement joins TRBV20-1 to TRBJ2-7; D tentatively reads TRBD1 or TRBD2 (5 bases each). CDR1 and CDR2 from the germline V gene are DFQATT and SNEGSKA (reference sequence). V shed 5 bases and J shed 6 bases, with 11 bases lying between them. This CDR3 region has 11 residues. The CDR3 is CSAGGGGEQYF. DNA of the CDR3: TGCAGTGCTGGGGGTGGTGGCGAGCAGTACTTC.

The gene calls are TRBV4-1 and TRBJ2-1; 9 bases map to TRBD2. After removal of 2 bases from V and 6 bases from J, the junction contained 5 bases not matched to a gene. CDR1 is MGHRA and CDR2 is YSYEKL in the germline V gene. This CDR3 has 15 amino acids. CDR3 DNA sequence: TGCGCCAGCAGCCAACTCCTAGCGGGAAGCAATGAGCAGTTCTTC. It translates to CASSQLLAGSNEQFF.

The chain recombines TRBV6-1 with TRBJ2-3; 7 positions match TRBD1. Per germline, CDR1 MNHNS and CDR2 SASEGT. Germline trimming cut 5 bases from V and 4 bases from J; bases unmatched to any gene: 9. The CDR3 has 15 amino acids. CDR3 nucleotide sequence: TGTGCCAGCAGTCCATCCCGGGACAGAGCAGATACGCAGTATTTT. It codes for CASSPSRDRADTQYF.

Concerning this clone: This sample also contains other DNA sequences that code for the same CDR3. The CDR3 loop reads CASSQQGGTEAFF. The CDR3 region has the DNA TGTGCCAGCAGTCAACAGGGGGGCACTGAAGCTTTCTTT. The chain carries TRBV6-5 and TRBJ1-1, with 8 bases that match TRBD1. The V gene end was trimmed by 5 bases and the J gene end by 4 bases; junction bases not matched to a gene: 3. CDR3 length: 13 residues. CDR1 and CDR2 from the germline V gene are MNHEY and SVGAGI.

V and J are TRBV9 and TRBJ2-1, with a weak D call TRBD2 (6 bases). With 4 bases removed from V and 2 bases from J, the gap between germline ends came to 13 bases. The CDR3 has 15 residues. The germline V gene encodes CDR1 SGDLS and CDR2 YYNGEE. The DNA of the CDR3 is TGTGCCAGCAGCAAACGGGAGACCCCCTACAATGAGCAGTTCTTC. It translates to CASSKRETPYNEQFF.

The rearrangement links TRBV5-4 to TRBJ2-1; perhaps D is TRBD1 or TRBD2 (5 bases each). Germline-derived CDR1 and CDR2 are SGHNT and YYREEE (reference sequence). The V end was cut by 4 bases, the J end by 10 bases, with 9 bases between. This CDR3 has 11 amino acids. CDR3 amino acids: CASSVGPEQFF. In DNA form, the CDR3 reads TGTGCCAGCAGCGTGGGACCAGAGCAGTTCTTC.

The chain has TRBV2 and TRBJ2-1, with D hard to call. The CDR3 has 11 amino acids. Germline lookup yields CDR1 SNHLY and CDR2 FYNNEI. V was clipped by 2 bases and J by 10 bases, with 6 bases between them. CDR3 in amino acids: CASSENAEQFF. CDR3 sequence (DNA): TGTGCCAGCAGTGAAAACGCGGAGCAGTTCTTC.

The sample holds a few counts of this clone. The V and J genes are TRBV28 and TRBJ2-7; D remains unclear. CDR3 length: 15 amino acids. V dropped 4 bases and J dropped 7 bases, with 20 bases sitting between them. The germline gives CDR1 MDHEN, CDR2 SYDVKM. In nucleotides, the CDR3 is TGTGCCAGCAGTTCCACCCTTGGCTACCTCGGGGAGCAGTACTTC. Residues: CASSSTLGYLGEQYF. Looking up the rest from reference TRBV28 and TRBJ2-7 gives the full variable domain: DVKVTQSSRYLVKRTGEKVFLECVQDMDHENMFWYRQDPGLGLRLIYFSYDVKMKEKGDIPEGYSVSREKKERFSLILESASTNQTSMYLCASSSTLGYLGEQYFGPGTRLTVT.

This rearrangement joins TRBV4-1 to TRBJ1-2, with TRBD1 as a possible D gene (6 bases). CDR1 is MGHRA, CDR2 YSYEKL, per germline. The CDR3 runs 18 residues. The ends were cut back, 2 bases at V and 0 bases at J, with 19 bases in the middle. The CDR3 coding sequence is TGCGCCAGCAGCCAACAACGGGACACCGGTTTTGCTAACTATGGCTACACCTTC. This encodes CASSQQRDTGFANYGYTF.